These T cell receptor beta chains were read from a single sample in a study of tumor T cells in aggressive B-cell lymphoma. Assay: immunoSEQ multiplex PCR; the TCRdb copy retains only in-frame clones and omits some. The repertoire holds about 2,300 clones, with approximately 93% as singletons. What was sequenced was tumor tissue. All receptors come from an adult with diffuse large B cell lymphoma. The CDR3 runs from the conserved cysteine through the conserved F or W. A D gene is named only where the DNA matches it firmly. Only some rows state a clone size, as once, few, many or a class for expanded clones.

d_gene: .; abundance: .; v_gene: TRBV27; j_gene: TRBJ1-4; CDR3nt: TGTGCCAGCAGTTTCACAGCAACTAATGAAAAACTGTTTTTT; CDR3aa: CASSFTATNEKLFF
d_gene: TRBD2; abundance: .; v_gene: TRBV6-1; j_gene: TRBJ2-7; CDR3nt: TGTGCCAGCAGCGGACTAGCGGGAAAGTACGAGCAGTACTTC; CDR3aa: CASSGLAGKYEQYF
d_gene: .; abundance: .; v_gene: TRBV27; j_gene: TRBJ2-1; CDR3nt: TGTGCCAGCAGTTCCCCCTACAGGGCTCAGGCCTACAATGAGCAGTTCTTC; CDR3aa: CASSSPYRAQAYNEQFF
d_gene: TRBD2; abundance: .; v_gene: TRBV19; j_gene: TRBJ2-5; CDR3nt: TGTGCCAGTAGTATGTCTAGCGGGGTCGAGACCCAGTACTTC; CDR3aa: CASSMSSGVETQYF
d_gene: TRBD1; abundance: .; v_gene: TRBV5-6; j_gene: TRBJ1-6; CDR3nt: TGTGCCAGCAGCTTGTCGGCAGGGGGCCCTCAATCACCCCTCCACTTT; CDR3aa: CASSLSAGGPQSPLHF
d_gene: TRBD2; abundance: .; v_gene: TRBV7-2; j_gene: TRBJ2-7; CDR3nt: TGTGCCAGCAGCCCTCGGGGGGGTCAAACCTACGAGCAGTACTTC; CDR3aa: CASSPRGGQTYEQYF
d_gene: TRBD2; abundance: .; v_gene: TRBV5-1; j_gene: TRBJ2-7; CDR3nt: TGCGCCAGCGGCACACTAGCGGGAGGTTCCTACGAGCAGTACTTC; CDR3aa: CASGTLAGGSYEQYF
d_gene: .; abundance: once; v_gene: TRBV27; j_gene: TRBJ1-4; CDR3nt: TGTGCCAGCAGTTTATGGGAGAATGAAAAACTGTTTTTT; CDR3aa: CASSLWENEKLFF
d_gene: .; abundance: .; v_gene: TRBV15; j_gene: TRBJ1-6; CDR3nt: TGTGCCACCAGCAGAGGGAGCTCCTATAATTCACCCCTCCACTTT; CDR3aa: CATSRGSSYNSPLHF
d_gene: TRBD2; abundance: .; v_gene: TRBV9; j_gene: TRBJ2-1; CDR3nt: TGTGCCAGCAGCGTAGCCCCCAGCGGGGGTACGTATGAGCAGTTCTTC; CDR3aa: CASSVAPSGGTYEQFF
d_gene: TRBD1; abundance: once; v_gene: TRBV5-1; j_gene: TRBJ1-6; CDR3nt: TGCGCCAGCAGCCCGGACAGGGCGTATTCACCCCTCCACTTT; CDR3aa: CASSPDRAYSPLHF
d_gene: TRBD1; abundance: .; v_gene: TRBV30; j_gene: TRBJ1-1; CDR3nt: TGTGCCTGGAGTAGGGGACAGGGGTTTACTGAAGCTTTCTTT; CDR3aa: CAWSRGQGFTEAFF
d_gene: .; abundance: .; v_gene: TRBV27; j_gene: TRBJ1-1; CDR3nt: TGTGCCAGCAGTAAACGACGACAGGTGGACACTGAAGCTTTCTTT; CDR3aa: CASSKRRQVDTEAFF
d_gene: .; abundance: .; v_gene: TRBV4-2; j_gene: TRBJ2-7; CDR3nt: TGTGCCAGCAGCCAAGATGCGTCGGGGACCTACGAGCAGTACTTC; CDR3aa: CASSQDASGTYEQYF
d_gene: TRBD2; abundance: .; v_gene: TRBV5-4; j_gene: TRBJ2-5; CDR3nt: TGTGCCAGCAGCTTGGGACTAGCCCAAGAGACCCAGTACTTC; CDR3aa: CASSLGLAQETQYF
d_gene: .; abundance: .; v_gene: TRBV19; j_gene: TRBJ1-2; CDR3nt: TGTGCCAGTAGCCGGGTCAACTATGGCTACACCTTC; CDR3aa: CASSRVNYGYTF
d_gene: TRBD1; abundance: .; v_gene: TRBV5-1; j_gene: TRBJ2-3; CDR3nt: TGCGCCAGCAGCTTGGTAGGATTTGATCGGACAGGGGTGGGAGATACGCAGTATTTT; CDR3aa: CASSLVGFDRTGVGDTQYF
d_gene: TRBD1; abundance: .; v_gene: TRBV5-8; j_gene: TRBJ1-1; CDR3nt: TGTGCCAGCAGCTTGGGACAGGGTGGAACTGAAGCTTTCTTT; CDR3aa: CASSLGQGGTEAFF
d_gene: .; abundance: .; v_gene: TRBV16; j_gene: TRBJ2-7; CDR3nt: TGTGCCAGCAGCCAAAGGGCCCGGGGCTCCTACGAGCAGTACTTC; CDR3aa: CASSQRARGSYEQYF
d_gene: .; abundance: .; v_gene: TRBV21-1; j_gene: TRBJ2-4; CDR3nt: TGTGCCAGCAGCAAAGACGGGGTAGCCAAAAACATTCAGTACTTC; CDR3aa: CASSKDGVAKNIQYF
d_gene: TRBD1; abundance: .; v_gene: TRBV6-6; j_gene: TRBJ1-2; CDR3nt: TGTGCCAGCAGTGACGGGACAGCCGCTAACTATGGCTACACCTTC; CDR3aa: CASSDGTAANYGYTF
d_gene: TRBD2; abundance: .; v_gene: TRBV28; j_gene: TRBJ2-4; CDR3nt: TGTGCCAGCAGTCAAACCCCTAGCGGGGTAAACATTCAGTACTTC; CDR3aa: CASSQTPSGVNIQYF
d_gene: .; abundance: .; v_gene: TRBV6-1; j_gene: TRBJ1-5; CDR3nt: TGTGCCAGCAGTGAATTTGCAGGGATCGATCAGCCCCAGCATTTT; CDR3aa: CASSEFAGIDQPQHF
d_gene: TRBD2; abundance: once; v_gene: TRBV5-4; j_gene: TRBJ2-1; CDR3nt: TGTGCCAGCAGCTCTCGTGCGGGGACTAGCGGCTATCAGCAGTTCTTC; CDR3aa: CASSSRAGTSGYQQFF
d_gene: TRBD1; abundance: .; v_gene: TRBV28; j_gene: TRBJ2-7; CDR3nt: TGTGCCAGCAGTTTTGACCCCCGCGGGACAGGGGGCCCTACCTACGAGCAGTACTTC; CDR3aa: CASSFDPRGTGGPTYEQYF
d_gene: .; abundance: .; v_gene: TRBV11-2; j_gene: TRBJ1-5; CDR3nt: TGTGCCAGCAGCCTGGACGGGGGACGCAATCAGCCCCAGCATTTT; CDR3aa: CASSLDGGRNQPQHF
d_gene: TRBD1; abundance: .; v_gene: TRBV29-1; j_gene: TRBJ2-2; CDR3nt: TGCAGCGGGGGACAGGGTAACACCGGGGAGCTGTTTTTT; CDR3aa: CSGGQGNTGELFF
d_gene: .; abundance: .; v_gene: TRBV5-4; j_gene: TRBJ1-1; CDR3nt: TGTGCCAGCAGCCCCGGGGAGGGCTTGAACACTGAAGCTTTCTTT; CDR3aa: CASSPGEGLNTEAFF
d_gene: .; abundance: .; v_gene: TRBV23-1; j_gene: TRBJ2-3; CDR3nt: TGCGCCAGCAGTCAACGGCTACAGATTACAGATACGCAGTATTTT; CDR3aa: CASSQRLQITDTQYF
d_gene: .; abundance: .; v_gene: TRBV6-6; j_gene: TRBJ2-7; CDR3nt: TGTGCCAGCAGCCCTCGCCCAACGGGAGACGGGTACGAGCAGTACTTC; CDR3aa: CASSPRPTGDGYEQYF
d_gene: .; abundance: once; v_gene: TRBV7-6; j_gene: TRBJ2-1; CDR3nt: TGTGCCAGCAGCTTAGCGCTGCGGAATGAGCAGTTCTTC; CDR3aa: CASSLALRNEQFF
d_gene: .; abundance: once; v_gene: TRBV11-2; j_gene: TRBJ2-7; CDR3nt: TGTGCCAGCAGCTTAAATCTCTACGAGCAGTACTTC; CDR3aa: CASSLNLYEQYF
d_gene: .; abundance: .; v_gene: TRBV5-4; j_gene: TRBJ2-3; CDR3nt: TGTGCCAGCAGCTTGGAACAGGGTAGGCCAGATACGCAGTATTTT; CDR3aa: CASSLEQGRPDTQYF
d_gene: TRBD2; abundance: .; v_gene: TRBV13; j_gene: TRBJ2-7; CDR3nt: TGTGCCAGCAGCCCTCAGGGGGTAGCGGGAGCAGGGGGATTTGGCCAGCAGTACTTC; CDR3aa: CASSPQGVAGAGGFGQQYF
d_gene: .; abundance: .; v_gene: TRBV4-2; j_gene: TRBJ2-7; CDR3nt: TGTGCCAGCAGCCAAGTTCCGGGGTTAGCCTACGAGCAGTACTTC; CDR3aa: CASSQVPGLAYEQYF
d_gene: TRBD1; abundance: .; v_gene: TRBV2; j_gene: TRBJ1-1; CDR3nt: TGTGCCAGCACACCCACGGGAGACAGGGGGGAAGCTTTCTTT; CDR3aa: CASTPTGDRGEAFF
d_gene: .; abundance: .; v_gene: TRBV5-1; j_gene: TRBJ2-2; CDR3nt: TGCGCCAGCAGCTCCCTCTCGGGGGACGGGGAGCTGTTTTTT; CDR3aa: CASSSLSGDGELFF
d_gene: .; abundance: .; v_gene: TRBV18; j_gene: TRBJ2-2; CDR3nt: TGTGCCAGCTCCCTTACGAAGATACAGGGTCCCGGGGAGCTGTTTTTT; CDR3aa: CASSLTKIQGPGELFF
d_gene: TRBD1; abundance: .; v_gene: TRBV30; j_gene: TRBJ2-7; CDR3nt: TGTGCCTGGAGGGCTCAGACAGGGGGCTCCTACGAGCAGTACTTC; CDR3aa: CAWRAQTGGSYEQYF
d_gene: .; abundance: .; v_gene: TRBV5-1; j_gene: TRBJ1-2; CDR3nt: TGCGCCAGCAAAAGGCCAGGGAACGCCTATGGCTACACCTTC; CDR3aa: CASKRPGNAYGYTF
d_gene: .; abundance: .; v_gene: TRBV4-3; j_gene: TRBJ1-2; CDR3nt: TGCGCCAGCAGCCCCAAGATTAGGGGTTATGGCTACACCTTC; CDR3aa: CASSPKIRGYGYTF
d_gene: .; abundance: .; v_gene: TRBV9; j_gene: TRBJ2-3; CDR3nt: TGTGCCAGCAGCGTCTTAGCGGACAACACAGATACGCAGTATTTT; CDR3aa: CASSVLADNTDTQYF
d_gene: TRBD2; abundance: .; v_gene: TRBV27; j_gene: TRBJ2-7; CDR3nt: TGTGCCAGCAGTTTAGCGGGGGGCCGCTCCTACGAGCAGTACTTC; CDR3aa: CASSLAGGRSYEQYF
d_gene: .; abundance: .; v_gene: TRBV28; j_gene: TRBJ2-7; CDR3nt: TGTGCCAGCAGTTTGTTTTCGACAGACCCGTCCTACGAGCAGTACTTC; CDR3aa: CASSLFSTDPSYEQYF
d_gene: TRBD1; abundance: .; v_gene: TRBV5-1; j_gene: TRBJ1-2; CDR3nt: TGCGCCAGCAGCTTGGGGGACAGGGGTGGCTACACCTTC; CDR3aa: CASSLGDRGGYTF
d_gene: TRBD2; abundance: .; v_gene: TRBV5-6; j_gene: TRBJ2-1; CDR3nt: TGTGCCAGCAGCTTGGGACTAGCGGGGGCGGCGAATGAGCAGTTCTTC; CDR3aa: CASSLGLAGAANEQFF
d_gene: .; abundance: few; v_gene: TRBV19; j_gene: TRBJ2-6; CDR3nt: TGTGCCAGTAGTATTTCTCGAGATAGTGGGGCCAACGTCCTGACTTTC; CDR3aa: CASSISRDSGANVLTF
d_gene: .; abundance: .; v_gene: TRBV27; j_gene: TRBJ2-3; CDR3nt: TGTGCCAGCAGTTTATATGGGCAAAGTTCAGATACGCAGTATTTT; CDR3aa: CASSLYGQSSDTQYF
d_gene: TRBD2; abundance: .; v_gene: TRBV6-5; j_gene: TRBJ2-7; CDR3nt: TGTGCCAGCAGTTACTCCCTAGCGGGAGCCTACGAGCAGTACTTC; CDR3aa: CASSYSLAGAYEQYF
d_gene: .; abundance: .; v_gene: TRBV27; j_gene: TRBJ2-3; CDR3nt: TGTGCCAGCAGTTTAAGCCGAGTGGGGGCTCAGCCCCAGTATTTT; CDR3aa: CASSLSRVGAQPQYF
d_gene: TRBD1; abundance: .; v_gene: TRBV6-1; j_gene: TRBJ2-5; CDR3nt: TGTGCCAGCAGTGAGATTCCGGGACAGGGATTGACGGGCAAAGAGACCCAGTACTTC; CDR3aa: CASSEIPGQGLTGKETQYF
d_gene: TRBD2; abundance: .; v_gene: TRBV6-5; j_gene: TRBJ2-7; CDR3nt: TGTGCCAGCAACCCGGGACTAGTCGTACCCTACGAGCAGTACTTC; CDR3aa: CASNPGLVVPYEQYF
d_gene: TRBD2; abundance: .; v_gene: TRBV6-5; j_gene: TRBJ2-7; CDR3nt: TGTGCCAGCCGAAGGCCGGCGGCTAGCGGTCGCCTGTACTTC; CDR3aa: CASRRPAASGRLYF
d_gene: .; abundance: .; v_gene: TRBV27; j_gene: TRBJ2-5; CDR3nt: TGTGCCAGCAGTTCAGGGACTGAGATGGCCCAGTACTTC; CDR3aa: CASSSGTEMAQYF
d_gene: .; abundance: .; v_gene: TRBV19; j_gene: TRBJ1-4; CDR3nt: TGTGCCAGTAGTATAGTGGGGGGACCTTATGAAAAACTGTTTTTT; CDR3aa: CASSIVGGPYEKLFF
d_gene: .; abundance: .; v_gene: TRBV4-2; j_gene: TRBJ2-1; CDR3nt: TGTGTCAGCAGCCAAGCCCTGAATGAGCAGTTCTTC; CDR3aa: CVSSQALNEQFF
d_gene: TRBD1; abundance: .; v_gene: TRBV12-5; j_gene: TRBJ2-7; CDR3nt: TGTGCTAGTGGTCCACTAACTAAATGGACAGGGGTCATGTACGAGCAGTACTTC; CDR3aa: CASGPLTKWTGVMYEQYF